Reported below is one TCR beta chain. The antigen is undetermined. Germline loops: CDR1 WSHSY, CDR2 SAAADI. The CDR3 loop spans 15 amino acids. J gave up 4 bases and V 11 bases, and 16 bases lay outside the gene matches. The data derive from a study of PD-1 blockade in mismatch repair-deficient tumors. General observations from the study: Tumor-resident clones, often undetectable pretreatment in blood, expanded then contracted after pembrolizumab.

TCRdb's copy holds only in-frame clones and misses some; the assay was immunoSEQ multiplex PCR. The sample gives roughly 130,000 clones, 88% of which show up once; around 11% is in the top ten. Mismatch repair deficiency was confirmed in all patients, by PCR or immunohistochemistry. TCRs were sequenced from a few patients responding to pembrolizumab. The input for sequencing was peripheral blood, taken roughly 70 weeks after starting pembrolizumab. The TCR sequence derives from an adult with mismatch repair-deficient cancer. J is TRBJ2-7 and V is TRBV10-2; 8 nucleotides match TRBD1. CDR3: CAAAPLQGAAYEQYF. The CDR3 DNA reads as TGCGCCGCAGCCCCTCTGCAGGGGGCAGCATACGAGCAGTACTTC.